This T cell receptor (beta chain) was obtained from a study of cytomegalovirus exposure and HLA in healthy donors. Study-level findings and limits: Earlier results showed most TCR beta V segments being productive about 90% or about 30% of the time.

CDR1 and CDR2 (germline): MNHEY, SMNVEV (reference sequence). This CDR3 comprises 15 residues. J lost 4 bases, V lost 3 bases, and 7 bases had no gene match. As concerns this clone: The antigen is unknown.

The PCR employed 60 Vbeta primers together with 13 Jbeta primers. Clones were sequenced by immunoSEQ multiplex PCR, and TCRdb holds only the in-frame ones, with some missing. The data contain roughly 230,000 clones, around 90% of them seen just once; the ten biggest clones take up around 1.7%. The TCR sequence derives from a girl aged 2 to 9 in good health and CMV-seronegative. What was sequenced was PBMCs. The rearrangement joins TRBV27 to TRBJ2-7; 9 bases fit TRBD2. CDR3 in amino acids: CASSFLAGDEYEQYF. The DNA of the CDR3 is TGTGCCAGCAGTTTCTTAGCGGGAGACGAGTACGAGCAGTACTTC.